The T cell receptor (beta chain) described here comes from a study of multiple sclerosis patients with progressive multifocal leukoencephalopathy. Comments on this clone: What it binds is unknown.

The germline V gene has CDR1 MNHNS and CDR2 SASEGT. The CDR3 spans 14 residues. V lost 7 bases and J 1 base, leaving 10 bases between the germline ends. Time point noted: time of PML onset. Between roughly 15 and 60 months of natalizumab therapy passed before PML developed in these natalizumab-treated patients. T3 refers to blood collected at the onset of PML. Clones were sequenced by immunoSEQ multiplex PCR, and TCRdb holds only the in-frame ones, with some missing. The table lists approximately 27,000 clones, 85% to 90% of them singletons. General study points: Clones expanded at PML were already present before and during natalizumab. Most PML patients had lower entropy, suggesting less diverse TRB repertoires.

The specimen was PBMCs, collected from a patient treated with natalizumab. The rearrangement uses TRBV6-1 and TRBJ2-2; D is perhaps TRBD1 (5 bases). The sequence was obtained from a woman in her 30s with progressive multifocal leukoencephalopathy. CDR3 coding DNA: TGTGCCAGCAAACCGGACAAGAACACCGGGGAGCTGTTTTTT. This encodes CASKPDKNTGELFF.